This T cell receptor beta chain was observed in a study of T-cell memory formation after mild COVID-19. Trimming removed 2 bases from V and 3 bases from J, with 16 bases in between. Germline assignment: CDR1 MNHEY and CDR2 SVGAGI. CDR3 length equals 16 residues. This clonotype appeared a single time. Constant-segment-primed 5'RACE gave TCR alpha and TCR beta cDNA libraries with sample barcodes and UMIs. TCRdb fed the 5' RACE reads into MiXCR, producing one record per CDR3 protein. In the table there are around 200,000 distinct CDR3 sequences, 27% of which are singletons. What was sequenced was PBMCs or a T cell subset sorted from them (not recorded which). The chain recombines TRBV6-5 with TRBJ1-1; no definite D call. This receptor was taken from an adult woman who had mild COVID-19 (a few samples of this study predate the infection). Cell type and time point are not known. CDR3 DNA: TGTGCCAGCAGTTACCAAGTTATGGGTGGCGACACTGAAGCTTTCTTT. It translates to CASSYQVMGGDTEAFF.